Listed here are 22 T cell receptor beta chains from one sample, sequenced in a study of response to subunit inactivated influenza vaccine. TCRdb fed the RT-PCR reads into MiXCR, producing one record per CDR3 protein. The table records 550,000 to 800,000 distinct CDR3 sequences, roughly 14% of them present only once. The material sequenced was PBMCs from blood, taken 14 days before vaccination. All receptors come from a man aged 45-65 years who received an inactivated influenza vaccine.

The rearrangement joins TRBV7-2 to TRBJ2-5; D is undetermined. V dropped 6 bases and J dropped 4 bases, with 12 bases sitting between them. This CDR3 is built from 13 residues. Germline V CDR1 and CDR2: SGHTA, FQGNSA. The CDR3 DNA reads TGTGCCAGCAGGCATGAGGTGGTAGAGACCCAGTACTTC. This encodes CASRHEVVETQYF.

V and J are TRBV24-1 and TRBJ2-1, with 8 bases lining up with TRBD1. Per the germline V gene, CDR1 is KGHDR and CDR2 is SFDVKD. V gave up 4 bases and J gave up 14 bases; unmatched junction bases: 9. This CDR3 contains 13 residues. CDR3 sequence reads: CATSDHRGLEEFF. Here the CDR3 DNA reads TGTGCCACCAGTGACCACAGGGGGTTGGAAGAGTTCTTC.

The rearrangement uses TRBV20-1 and TRBJ2-5, with D hard to call. The CDR3 is 11 residues long. The germline V gene encodes CDR1 DFQATT and CDR2 SNEGSKA (reference sequence). V lost 6 bases and J 5 bases, leaving 10 bases between the germline ends. CDR3 region: CSAPMRETQYF. The CDR3 bases are TGCAGTGCGCCGATGAGGGAGACCCAGTACTTC.

Here the CDR3 reads CASREGGRSYNEQFF. In DNA, the CDR3 is TGCGCCAGCAGAGAAGGAGGCCGATCCTACAATGAGCAGTTCTTC. J is TRBJ2-1 and V is TRBV10-2; possible D gene TRBD2, 5 bases. Deletions cut 6 bases from V and 1 base from J, with 13 bases between. Looked up from germline, CDR1 is WSHSY and CDR2 is SAAADI. This CDR3 is 15 amino acids long.

This clonotype has only a few counts. This chain joins TRBV7-8 and TRBJ2-1; D call uncertain. From germline, CDR1 is SGHVS and CDR2 FQNEAQ. The CDR3 sequence is 15 residues long. Trimming stripped 1 base from V and 6 bases from J, with 13 bases between. In nucleotides, the CDR3 is TGTGCCAGCAGCTTAGGAGCCCCAGGAGTCAATGAGCAGTTCTTC. Translating it yields CASSLGAPGVNEQFF.

The table lists this clonotype with many counts. This sequence joins TRBV7-8 and TRBJ2-3, with D perhaps TRBD2 (5 bases). Trimming took 7 bases from V and 0 from J, leaving 23 bases between them. The CDR3 sequence is 18 residues long. CDR1 SGHVS and CDR2 FQNEAQ come from the germline V gene. Here the CDR3 DNA reads TGTGCCAGCAACATAGGACTCGGAGGCTCGCTAAGCACAGATACGCAGTATTTT. Translated: CASNIGLGGSLSTDTQYF.

The chain links TRBV19 to TRBJ2-2, with D uncertain. The CDR3 totals 15 residues. Trimming left V 5 bases short and J 0 bases short, with 10 bases between. The germline V gene encodes CDR1 LNHDA and CDR2 SQIVND (reference sequence). CDR3 DNA sequence: TGTGCCAGTAGTCAGGCAATTACGAACACCGGGGAGCTGTTTTTT. Translating it yields CASSQAITNTGELFF.

This clonotype was seen more than once but under ten times. The chain is built from TRBV7-8 and TRBJ1-5; no clear D. V lost 5 bases to trimming and J lost 1 base, with 12 bases between them. The CDR3 extends over 15 amino acids. Germline CDR1 reads SGHVS; CDR2 reads FQNEAQ. CDR3 sequence (DNA): TGTGCCAGCAGCCTAAGACTGAGAAGCAATCAGCCCCAGCATTTT. Its translation is CASSLRLRSNQPQHF.

The V and J genes are TRBV10-1 and TRBJ2-2; D remains ambiguous. V lost 7 bases to trimming and J lost 1 base, with 10 bases between them. The CDR3 is made up of 14 amino acids. The germline CDR1 and CDR2 sequences are WNHNN and SYGVQD (reference sequence). The CDR3 here is CASTGAQNTGELFF. As DNA, the CDR3 is TGCGCCAGCACGGGCGCACAGAACACCGGGGAGCTGTTTTTT.

The table lists this clonotype with many counts. The chain carries TRBV29-1 and TRBJ2-3; 7 bases align to TRBD2. Germline CDR1 is SQVTM and CDR2 is ANQGSEA. CDR3 length equals 15 residues. Losses at the gene ends were 0 bases for V and 4 bases for J; bases not matched to a gene: 7. The CDR3 sequence: CSVEDRPGRPDTQYF. CDR3 sequence (DNA): TGCAGCGTTGAAGATCGCCCCGGGAGGCCAGATACGCAGTATTTT.

The chain joins TRBV6-1 to TRBJ1-5; D not resolved. This CDR3 comprises 15 residues. The germline CDR1 and CDR2 sequences are MNHNS and SASEGT. V was cut by 6 bases and J by 0 bases, with 12 bases left in between. This CDR3 reads CASRLGRFSNQPQHF. The CDR3 DNA reads TGTGCCAGCAGACTTGGACGGTTTAGCAATCAGCCCCAGCATTTT.

The gene calls are TRBV28 and TRBJ2-1; D might be TRBD2 (6 bases). The germline gives CDR1 MDHEN, CDR2 SYDVKM. V lost 4 bases and J lost 8, with 18 bases in between. The CDR3 is 15 residues long. CDR3 sequence reads: CASSSHQRANDEQFF. CDR3 nucleotide sequence: TGTGCCAGCAGTTCCCACCAGCGGGCAAACGATGAGCAGTTCTTC.

The chain recombines TRBV5-1 with TRBJ2-1; 12 bases agree with TRBD2. The CDR3 spans 17 residues. J was trimmed by 8 bases and V by 0 bases; bases with no gene match: 9. CDR1 SGHRS and CDR2 YFSETQ come from the germline V gene. As DNA, the CDR3 is TGCGCCAGCAGCTTGGATCCTAGCGGGGGGGTCCTGGATGAGCAGTTCTTC. This encodes CASSLDPSGGVLDEQFF.

CDR3 amino acids: CASSSRVWSGTTEAFF. CDR3 DNA: TGTGCCAGCAGTTCTCGAGTATGGTCTGGGACCACTGAAGCTTTCTTT. The chain recombines TRBV5-5 with TRBJ1-1; D possibly corresponds to TRBD1 (5 bases). The germline V gene encodes CDR1 SGHKS and CDR2 YYEKEE (reference sequence). Deletions cut 5 bases from V and 4 bases from J, with 21 bases between. CDR3 length: 16 amino acids.

This clonotype has just a few counts. The CDR3 region is CAISYRGRNTEAFF. The CDR3 nucleotides are TGTGCCATCAGTTACAGGGGCAGGAACACTGAAGCTTTCTTT. The genes are TRBV10-3 and TRBJ1-1, with 7 bases aligning to TRBD1. CDR3 length: 14 residues. Germline CDR1 reads ENHRY; CDR2 reads SYGVKD. V dropped 5 bases and J dropped 1; count of bases not matched to a gene: 4.

The V gene is TRBV20-1, the J gene TRBJ2-3; 10 nucleotides line up with TRBD2. The germline V gene has CDR1 DFQATT and CDR2 SNEGSKA (reference sequence). There are 16 residues in the CDR3. V was pared by 3 bases and J by 0 bases, with 6 bases of the junction left unmatched. CDR3 region: CSASARTSGSTDTQYF. The DNA of the CDR3 is TGCAGTGCTAGCGCAAGGACTAGCGGTAGCACAGATACGCAGTATTTT.

In its sample, this clonotype was seen a few times. The chain employs TRBV12-3 or TRBV12-4 and TRBJ2-7, with D uncertain. Trimming left V 6 bases short and J 2 bases short, with 20 bases between. The CDR3 is 16 amino acids. In DNA form, the CDR3 reads TGTGCCAGCAGATTGCACAGTCTCCTAATGCCCTACGAGCAGTACTTC. This translates into CASRLHSLLMPYEQYF.

The chain has TRBV7-8 and TRBJ1-1; no clear D gene. CDR1 is SGHVS, CDR2 FQNEAQ, per germline. This CDR3 is built from 14 residues. Trimming shortened V by 1 base and J by 4 bases, and 10 bases separated the two germline ends. CDR3 in amino acids: CASSLGHLGTEAFF. The CDR3 DNA sequence: TGTGCCAGCAGCTTAGGGCATTTGGGCACTGAAGCTTTCTTT.

CDR3 amino acids: CASSSFGGALETQYF. As DNA, the CDR3 is TGTGCCAGCAGTTCGTTCGGGGGCGCGTTGGAGACCCAGTACTTC. This rearrangement joins TRBV5-5 to TRBJ2-5; D is possibly TRBD1 or TRBD2 (6 bases each). Germline V gene data show CDR1 as SGHKS and CDR2 as YYEKEE (reference sequence). The germline V and J ends were trimmed by 5 bases and 5 bases, with 19 bases remaining between them. CDR3 size: 15 residues.

V usage is TRBV2 and J usage is TRBJ2-5, with TRBD2 identical over 7 bases. This CDR3 region has 14 residues. V was pared by 2 bases and J by 3 bases, with 3 bases of the junction left unmatched. Germline CDR1 is SNHLY and CDR2 is FYNNEI. For the CDR3, the DNA is TGTGCCAGCAGTGAAAGGAGCGGGAAAGAGACCCAGTACTTC. Residues: CASSERSGKETQYF. Full variable domain (missing parts from reference TRBV2 and TRBJ2-5): EPEVTQTPSHQVTQMGQEVILRCVPISNHLYFYWYRQILGQKVEFLVSFYNNEISEKSEIFDDQFSVERPDGSNFTLKIRSTKLEDSAMYFCASSERSGKETQYFGPGTRLLVL.

A few counts support this clonotype. The V and J genes are TRBV29-1 and TRBJ1-1; tentatively, D is TRBD1 (6 bases). Per germline, CDR1 SQVTM and CDR2 ANQGSEA. This CDR3 spans 12 amino acids. With 8 bases removed from V and 4 bases from J, the gap between germline ends came to 14 bases. CDR3 sequence (DNA): TGCAGCATCTACAGGGCTGGCACTGAAGCTTTCTTT. It specifies CSIYRAGTEAFF. Filled out from reference TRBV29-1 and TRBJ1-1, the complete variable domain reads SAVISQKPSRDICQRGTSLTIQCQVDSQVTMMFWYRQQPGQSLTLIATANQGSEATYESGFVIDKFPISRPNLTFSTLTVSNMSPEDSSIYLCSIYRAGTEAFFGQGTRLTVV.

In regard to this clonotype: One end of the junction is discordant with germline, which a read error may explain. CDR3 DNA: TGTGCCACCAGTGATCTTAAGTGGGGGAACGCCGGGGAGCTGTTTTTT. Translation: CATSDLKWGNAGELFF. The chain employs TRBV24-1 and TRBJ2-2; D may match TRBD1 or TRBD2 (5 bases each). Germline-derived CDR1 and CDR2 are KGHDR and SFDVKD. This CDR3 has 16 residues.